This T cell receptor (beta chain) was found in a study of T cell changes during pregnancy in multiple sclerosis. Some clones are missing from TCRdb's copy, which holds only in-frame ones; the method was immunoSEQ multiplex PCR. Of 80,000 to 100,000 clones in the sample, 85% to 95% were seen once. Sequenced here: peripheral blood, sampled in the first trimester of pregnancy. This clonotype was sampled from a female donor with multiple sclerosis, enrolled in a pregnancy study.

CDR3 sequence: CASSSGFQETQYF. The DNA of the CDR3 is TGTGCCAGCAGCTCAGGATTTCAAGAGACCCAGTACTTC. This sequence joins TRBV5-4 and TRBJ2-5; D unclear. V was cut by 3 bases and J by 2 bases, with 8 bases left in between. CDR3 size: 13 residues. Germline CDR1 is SGHNT and CDR2 is YYREEE (reference sequence).